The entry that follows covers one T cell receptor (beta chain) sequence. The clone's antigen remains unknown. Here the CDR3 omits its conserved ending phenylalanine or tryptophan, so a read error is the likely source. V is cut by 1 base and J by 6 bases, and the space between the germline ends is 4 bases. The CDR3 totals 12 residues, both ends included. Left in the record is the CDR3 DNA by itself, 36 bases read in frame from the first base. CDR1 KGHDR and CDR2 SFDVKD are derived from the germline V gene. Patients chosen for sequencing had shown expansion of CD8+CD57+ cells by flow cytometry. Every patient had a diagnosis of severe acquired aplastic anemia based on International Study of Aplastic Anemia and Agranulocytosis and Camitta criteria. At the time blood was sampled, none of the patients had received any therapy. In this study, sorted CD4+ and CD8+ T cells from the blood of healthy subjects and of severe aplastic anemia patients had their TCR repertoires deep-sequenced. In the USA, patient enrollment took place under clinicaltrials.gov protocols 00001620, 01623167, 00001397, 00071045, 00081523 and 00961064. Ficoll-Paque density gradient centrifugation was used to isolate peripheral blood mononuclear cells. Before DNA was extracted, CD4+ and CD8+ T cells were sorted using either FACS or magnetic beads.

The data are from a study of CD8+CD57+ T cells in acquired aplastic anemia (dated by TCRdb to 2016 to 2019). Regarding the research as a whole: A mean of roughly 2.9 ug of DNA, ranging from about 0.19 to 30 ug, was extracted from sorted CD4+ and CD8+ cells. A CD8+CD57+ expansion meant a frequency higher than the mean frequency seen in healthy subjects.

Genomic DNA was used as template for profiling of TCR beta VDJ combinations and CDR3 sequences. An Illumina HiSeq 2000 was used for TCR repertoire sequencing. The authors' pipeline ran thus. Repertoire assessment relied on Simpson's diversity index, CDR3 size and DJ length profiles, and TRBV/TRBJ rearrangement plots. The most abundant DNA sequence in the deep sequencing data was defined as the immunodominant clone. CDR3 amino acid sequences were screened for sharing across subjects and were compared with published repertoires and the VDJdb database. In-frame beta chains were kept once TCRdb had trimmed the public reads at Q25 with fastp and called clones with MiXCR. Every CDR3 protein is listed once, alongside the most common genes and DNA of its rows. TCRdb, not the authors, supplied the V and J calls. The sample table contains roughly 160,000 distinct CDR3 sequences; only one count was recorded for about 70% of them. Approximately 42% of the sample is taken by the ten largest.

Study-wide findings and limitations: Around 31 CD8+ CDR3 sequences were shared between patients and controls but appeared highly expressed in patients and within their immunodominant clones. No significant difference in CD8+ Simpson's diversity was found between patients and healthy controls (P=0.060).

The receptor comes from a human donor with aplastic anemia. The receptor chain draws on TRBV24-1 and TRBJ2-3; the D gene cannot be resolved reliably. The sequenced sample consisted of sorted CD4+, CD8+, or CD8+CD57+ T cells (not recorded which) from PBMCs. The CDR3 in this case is CATSDLVDTQYL. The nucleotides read TGTGCCACCAGTGATTTAGTGGATACGCAGTATCTT.